This T cell receptor (beta chain) was retrieved from a study of siplizumab effects on memory and regulatory T cells. Study-level results: In controls, about 28% of mappable alloreactive CD4+ clones were Treg-derived on average, versus roughly 69% with siplizumab.

Between the trimmed V and J ends, which lost 0 bases and 5 bases, there was a span of 13 bases. The CDR3 loop spans 16 amino acids. Germline loops: CDR1 SGHTA, CDR2 FQGTGA. Produced via immunoSEQ multiplex PCR; TCRdb's table is partial and in-frame only. This table holds 100,000 or so clones, roughly 91% found once. On this clone: Its antigen is unidentified.

The source of this sequence is a human donor in good health. Specimen: non-Treg CD4+ T cells sorted from blood. The chain employs TRBV7-3 and TRBJ2-2; possibly TRBD1 or TRBD2 for D (5 bases each). The CDR3 protein is CASSLTRQGRTGELFF. The CDR3 nucleotides are TGTGCCAGCAGCTTAACGCGGCAGGGACGGACCGGGGAGCTGTTTTTT.